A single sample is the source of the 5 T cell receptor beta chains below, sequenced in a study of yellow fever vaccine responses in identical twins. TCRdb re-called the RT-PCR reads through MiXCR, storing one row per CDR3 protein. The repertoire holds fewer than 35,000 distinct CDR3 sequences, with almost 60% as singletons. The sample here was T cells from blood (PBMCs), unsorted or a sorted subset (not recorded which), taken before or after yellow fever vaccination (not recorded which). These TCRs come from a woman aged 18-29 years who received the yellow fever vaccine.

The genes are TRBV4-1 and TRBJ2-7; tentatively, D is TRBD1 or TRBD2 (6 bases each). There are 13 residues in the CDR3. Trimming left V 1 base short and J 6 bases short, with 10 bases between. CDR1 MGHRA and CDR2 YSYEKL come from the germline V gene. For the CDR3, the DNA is TGCGCCAGCAGCCAAGTTCGGGGGCCCGAGCAGTACTTC. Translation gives CASSQVRGPEQYF.

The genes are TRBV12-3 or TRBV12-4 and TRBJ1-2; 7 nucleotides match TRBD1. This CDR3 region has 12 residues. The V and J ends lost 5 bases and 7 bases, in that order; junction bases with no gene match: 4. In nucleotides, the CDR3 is TGTGCCAGCAGTCCTACAGGGGCTGGCTACACCTTC. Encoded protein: CASSPTGAGYTF.

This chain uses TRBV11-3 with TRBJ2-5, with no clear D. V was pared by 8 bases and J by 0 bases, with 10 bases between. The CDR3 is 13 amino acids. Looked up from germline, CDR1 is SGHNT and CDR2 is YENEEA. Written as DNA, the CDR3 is TGTGCCAGCTTAGGCGGAAACCAAGAGACCCAGTACTTC. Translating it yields CASLGGNQETQYF.

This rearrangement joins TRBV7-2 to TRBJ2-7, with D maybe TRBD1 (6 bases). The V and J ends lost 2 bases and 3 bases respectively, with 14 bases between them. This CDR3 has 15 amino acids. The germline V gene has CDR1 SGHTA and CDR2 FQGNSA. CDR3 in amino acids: CASSLKIGRGYEQYF. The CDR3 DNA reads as TGTGCCAGCAGCTTAAAGATCGGCAGGGGCTACGAGCAGTACTTC.

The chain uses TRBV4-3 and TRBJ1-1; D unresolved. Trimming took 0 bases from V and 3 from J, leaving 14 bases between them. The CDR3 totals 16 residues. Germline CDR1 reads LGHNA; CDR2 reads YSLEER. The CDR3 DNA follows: TGCGCCAGCAGCCAAGAGCCCGGGCCCCGGGACACTGAAGCTTTCTTT. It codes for CASSQEPGPRDTEAFF.